These T cell receptor beta chains were read from a single sample in a study of a mutant IDH1 vaccine in newly diagnosed glioma. Using immunoSEQ multiplex PCR, the repertoire was profiled, and TCRdb retains in-frame clones only, with some absent. The sample lists about 56,000 clones, over 70% seen once, with 5.3% in the top ten. These TCRs are of unknown antigen specificity. The sequenced sample was PBMCs, obtained from a glioma patient whose treatment included an IDH1 peptide vaccine. These receptors were collected from a man aged 45-65 years with glioma. Both conserved end residues are part of each CDR3. A D gene is named only where the DNA matches it firmly.

d_call v_call cdr3_aa
TRBD2 TRBV5-6 CASSLVGGQETQYF
TRBD1 TRBV5-1 CASRGQGMNTEAFF
. TRBV19 CASSLRLSYEQYF
. TRBV9 CASSVAWGSSYEQFF
. TRBV9 CASSVNRAYNEQFF
TRBD1 TRBV14 CASSRGTGASYGYTF
. TRBV27 CASSSKFGNQPQHF
. TRBV10-2 CASSVEVGRYTF
TRBD1 TRBV27 CASIQTGTAYNSPLHF
. TRBV30 CAWSWGRQIQQYF
. TRBV7-8 CASSLARGLSYEQYF
. TRBV7-9 CASSLFTEAFF
TRBD1 TRBV5-1 CASSLGQGSTTYEQYF
. TRBV7-2 CASSFDRVLTYEQYF
TRBD1 TRBV7-2 CASSPRTGGNTIYF
TRBD1 TRBV18 CASSPDRGPYEQYF
TRBD2 TRBV4-1 CASSQAPQGGETQYF
. TRBV28 CASMAPAYNEQFF
. TRBV7-2 CASSFQGGTEAFF
. TRBV19 CASSISIFRNTIYF
. TRBV9 CASSGADGTPYEQYF
. TRBV9 CASSVTAGYETQYF
. TRBV20-1 CSASDTNEQFF
. TRBV28 CASNGHLSNQPQHF
. TRBV27 CASSPGRYSGNTIYF
. TRBV19 CASSMRAGTQTYEQYF
TRBD2 TRBV27 CASSLDGGLGYEQFF
TRBD1 TRBV4-1 CASSLGQEFSGNTIYF
. TRBV13 CASSLDGAGNTIYF
. TRBV15 CATSGRGGQETQYF
. TRBV18 CASSPNPRNQPQHF
. TRBV14 CASSHSSGSYEQYF
. TRBV30 CASGGLGETQYF
TRBD1 TRBV2 CASSDGQGYEQYF
. TRBV6-1 CASKETGLSYEQYF
. TRBV5-8 CASSLGLYNSPLHF
. TRBV9 CASSVEGGSGTQYF
. TRBV9 CASSPGQSNYGYTF
. TRBV19 CASSIIGPTYGYTF
. TRBV7-8 CASSSAYEQYF
. TRBV7-9 CASSLAEGRVSGNTIYF
. TRBV30 CAWSTPTQTTNEKLFF
TRBD1 TRBV7-9 CASSPWTGVTEAFF
. TRBV29-1 CSAVHQVSYEQYF
TRBD1 TRBV7-2 CASSPQDRHKAGELFF
TRBD1 TRBV2 CASSQEGQGYYEQYF
TRBD1 TRBV7-2 CASRYDRGPSYEQYF
. TRBV2 CASSEQERQPQHF
. TRBV7-6 CASSAGQPSLYNSPLHF
TRBD2 TRBV7-9 CASSLRMASGHEQFF
. TRBV6-5 CASSRRDTQYF
. TRBV27 CASSLGGQIPSSYNEQFF
. TRBV7-9 CASSLVQGGETQYF
. TRBV5-1 CASSQTSQGSSYNEQFF